This TCR beta chain is drawn from a study of T cells in localized non-small cell lung cancer. General study findings and limits: Sequencing was limited to one tumor region, leaving the possibility of heterogeneity open. Longer overall survival was seen with higher T cell density measured in blood. Of the top 100 tumor clones, median roughly 60 were in adjacent lung, approximately 29 among its top 100. Uninvolved adjacent lung showed higher T cell clonality than tumor.

Some clones are missing from TCRdb's copy, which holds only in-frame ones; the method was immunoSEQ multiplex PCR. This table has tens of thousands of clones, about nine tenths appearing once. The CDR3 has 15 residues. From germline, CDR1 is MNHNY and CDR2 SVGAGI (reference sequence). V was pared by 6 bases and J by 3 bases, with 7 bases of the junction left unmatched. On this clone itself: What it binds is not known.

The sequenced sample was peripheral blood, obtained before any cancer treatment. This TCR was recovered from a male donor at least 60 years old with stage III squamous cell lung carcinoma. The chain uses TRBV6-6 and TRBJ1-3; 8 bases are a match to TRBD1. CDR3 nucleotides: TGTGCCAGCAGAAGACAGGGGCTCGGTGGAAACACCATATATTTT. Translating it yields CASRRQGLGGNTIYF.